Presented here are 19 T cell receptor beta chains from one specimen sequenced in a study of beta chain features in type 1 diabetes. Expressed TCRB transcripts got sequenced, as all isolated RNA was reverse transcribed. Assay: immunoSEQ multiplex PCR; the TCRdb copy retains only in-frame clones and omits some. The sample carries around 140,000 clones, about 9.7% recorded once. Sample: central memory CD4+ T cells from blood. The receptors originated from a woman aged 40 to 49 in good health.

This clone was detected once. The same CDR3 is also encoded by other DNA sequences in this sample. The V gene is TRBV5-1, the J gene TRBJ2-5, with TRBD1 matching over 10 bases. This CDR3 region has 15 residues. V trimming: 2 bases; J trimming: 4 bases; junction bases outside the gene matches: 5. The germline gives CDR1 SGHRS, CDR2 YFSETQ. CDR3 in amino acids: CASSLGQGVSETQYF. For the CDR3, the DNA is TGCGCCAGCAGCTTAGGACAGGGGGTTTCAGAGACCCAGTACTTC.

This clone came up a few times. V is TRBV14 and J is TRBJ1-2, with 8 bases matching TRBD1. Germline CDR1 reads SGHDN; CDR2 reads FVKESK. J gave up 8 bases and V 3 bases, and 8 bases lay outside the gene matches. The CDR3 is 14 residues long. CDR3 nucleotides: TGTGCCAGCAGCCACGGACAGGGCCCCTTCGGCTACACCTTC. It encodes CASSHGQGPFGYTF. Supplemented by reference TRBV14 and TRBJ1-2, the full variable domain reads EAGVTQFPSHSVIEKGQTVTLRCDPISGHDNLYWYRRVMGKEIKFLLHFVKESKQDESGMPNNRFLAERTGGTYSTLKVQPAELEDSGVYFCASSHGQGPFGYTFGSGTRLTVV.

V usage is TRBV6-5 and J usage is TRBJ1-2; D is perhaps TRBD1 (5 bases). Trimming cost V 7 bases and J 8 bases, with 20 bases left between them. The CDR3 covers 14 residues. Germline values: CDR1 MNHEY, CDR2 SVGAGI. CDR3 coding DNA: TGTGCCAGCACCACCGGGACCAGAAGCGGGGGCTACACCTTC. Amino acids: CASTTGTRSGGYTF.

This clone was recorded once. This chain connects TRBV11-3 to TRBJ2-2; unclear D gene. The CDR3 sequence is 13 residues long. Germline lookup yields CDR1 SGHNT and CDR2 YENEEA. V dropped 3 bases and J dropped 6 bases, with 8 bases sitting between them. The CDR3 coding sequence is TGTGCCAGCAGCTTCGCAGGCCCCGGGGAGCTGTTTTTT. Translating gives CASSFAGPGELFF.

The chain links TRBV7-2 to TRBJ2-7, with TRBD2 as a possible D gene (7 bases). The CDR3 extends over 15 amino acids. V lost 5 bases and J 0 bases, leaving 14 bases between the germline ends. From germline, CDR1 is SGHTA and CDR2 FQGNSA. The CDR3 bases are TGTGCCAGCAGCCGAGGGGGGGGGAGCTCCTACGAGCAGTACTTC. Protein product: CASSRGGGSSYEQYF.

This clone was counted only a few times. The sample contains more than one DNA sequence encoding this CDR3. The gene calls are TRBV18 and TRBJ1-3; 8 bases are a match to TRBD1. Germline V CDR1 and CDR2: KGHSH, LQKENI. The CDR3 runs to 15 residues. With V trimmed by 3 bases and J by 0 bases, 1 base remained unmatched. CDR3 in DNA: TGTGCCAGCTCACCCGGGACAGGCTCTGGAAACACCATATATTTT. Translated, it gives CASSPGTGSGNTIYF. The entire variable domain, with the rest obtained from reference TRBV18 and TRBJ1-3, is as follows: NAGVMQNPRHLVRRRGQEARLRCSPMKGHSHVYWYRQLPEEGLKFMVYLQKENIIDESGMPKERFSAEFPKEGPSILRIQQVVRGDSAAYFCASSPGTGSGNTIYFGEGSWLTVV.

This clone was counted a few times. The chain is built from TRBV2 and TRBJ2-2; tentative D call: TRBD2 (5 bases). Trimming removed 7 bases at V and 4 bases at J, with 22 bases between. This CDR3 is 17 amino acids long. Germline CDR1 and CDR2: SNHLY and FYNNEI. CDR3 region: CASTALAGTAVTGELFF. In nucleotides, the CDR3 is TGTGCCAGCACCGCCCTCGCGGGCACGGCGGTCACCGGGGAGCTGTTTTTT. Full variable domain (rest looked up from reference TRBV2 and TRBJ2-2): EPEVTQTPSHQVTQMGQEVILRCVPISNHLYFYWYRQILGQKVEFLVSFYNNEISEKSEIFDDQFSVERPDGSNFTLKIRSTKLEDSAMYFCASTALAGTAVTGELFFGEGSRLTVL.

The chain links TRBV2 to TRBJ1-1; weak D call: TRBD1 (6 bases). Looked up from germline, CDR1 is SNHLY and CDR2 is FYNNEI. Deletions cut 4 bases from V and 7 bases from J, with 16 bases between. The length of the CDR3 is 14 residues. Here the CDR3 reads CASSVRAGDLEAFF. The CDR3 nucleotides are TGTGCCAGCAGTGTCAGGGCAGGGGACCTTGAAGCTTTCTTT.

This clone was counted between two and nine times. V gene TRBV7-6 combines with J gene TRBJ1-4, with TRBD1 identical over 11 bases. The germline gives CDR1 SGHVS, CDR2 FNYEAQ. V lost 6 bases, J lost 7 bases, and 13 bases stayed unmatched. There are 17 residues in the CDR3. As DNA, the CDR3 is TGTGCCAGCAGGCCAGGGACAGGGGGGCCTTGGAGTGAAAAACTGTTTTTT. This encodes CASRPGTGGPWSEKLFF.

V gene TRBV2 combines with J gene TRBJ1-1; 9 bases fit TRBD1. With 7 bases clipped from V and 1 base from J, the junction kept 1 base outside the gene matches. The CDR3 consists of 13 residues. Germline CDR1 is SNHLY and CDR2 is FYNNEI. The CDR3 spells CASKTGGNTEAFF. As DNA, the CDR3 is TGTGCCAGCAAGACAGGGGGGAACACTGAAGCTTTCTTT.

This clone was found a few times. The chain employs TRBV29-1 and TRBJ2-7, with TRBD1 matching 9 bases. J gave up 6 bases and V 5 bases, and 8 bases lay outside the gene matches. The CDR3 consists of 13 residues. From germline, CDR1 is SQVTM and CDR2 ANQGSEA. The CDR3 DNA reads as TGCAGCGTTAGTGGGGACAGGGAGGGCGAGCAGTACTTC. Translating it yields CSVSGDREGEQYF.

The chain employs TRBV9 and TRBJ2-1; 14 bases match TRBD2. CDR1 is SGDLS and CDR2 is YYNGEE in the germline V gene. J gave up 7 bases and V 4 bases, and 4 bases lay outside the gene matches. The length of the CDR3 is 15 residues. The CDR3 DNA reads as TGTGCCAGCAGCCCCCGGACTAGCGGGGGGAATGAGCAGTTCTTC. This gives the protein CASSPRTSGGNEQFF.

This clone was counted between two and nine times. The rearrangement joins TRBV11-2 to TRBJ2-2; D ambiguous. The CDR3 totals 13 residues. V gave up 0 bases and J gave up 6 bases, with 5 bases separating them. Germline loops: CDR1 SGHAT, CDR2 FQNNGV. The CDR3 nucleotides are TGTGCCAGCAGCTTAGATCTCCCCGGGGAGCTGTTTTTT. This translates into CASSLDLPGELFF.

This clone was recorded a few times. The chain couples TRBV11-2 to TRBJ2-5, with 15 bases that match TRBD2. CDR3 size: 14 residues. With V trimmed by 0 bases and J by 13 bases, 3 bases remained unmatched. The germline gives CDR1 SGHAT, CDR2 FQNNGV. The chain's CDR3 is CASSLDRTSGGGYF. The CDR3 DNA reads as TGTGCCAGCAGCTTAGACCGGACTAGCGGGGGGGGGTACTTC.

The chain joins TRBV13 to TRBJ1-2; D not resolved. Trimming left V 2 bases short and J 7 bases short, with 17 bases between. The CDR3 covers 15 residues. Germline V gene data show CDR1 as PRHDT and CDR2 as FYEKMQ (reference sequence). The CDR3 spells CASSLSGRLWSGYTF. CDR3 sequence (DNA): TGTGCCAGCAGCTTATCGGGTCGACTTTGGAGTGGCTACACCTTC. The variable domain in full, completed from reference TRBV13 and TRBJ1-2, reads AAGVIQSPRHLIKEKRETATLKCYPIPRHDTVYWYQQGPGQDPQFLISFYEKMQSDKGSIPDRFSAQQFSDYHSELNMSSLELGDSALYFCASSLSGRLWSGYTFGSGTRLTVV.

V gene TRBV2 combines with J gene TRBJ1-4; D possibly corresponds to TRBD1 (5 bases). Trimming removed 4 bases at V and 7 bases at J, with 16 bases between. CDR1 SNHLY and CDR2 FYNNEI come from the germline V gene. CDR3 size: 15 residues. This CDR3 is CASSVLGVMAEKLFF. As DNA, the CDR3 is TGTGCCAGCAGTGTGTTAGGGGTAATGGCTGAAAAACTGTTTTTT.

This clone was detected a few times. This sequence joins TRBV7-8 and TRBJ2-2; D is undetermined. Germline V gene data show CDR1 as SGHVS and CDR2 as FQNEAQ. CDR3 length: 16 amino acids. V was clipped by 5 bases and J by 0 bases, with 13 bases between them. CDR3 sequence (DNA): TGTGCCAGCAGCCCAAGAACTTCCGCGAACACCGGGGAGCTGTTTTTT. This codes for CASSPRTSANTGELFF.

V gene TRBV7-2 combines with J gene TRBJ2-2; D possibly corresponds to TRBD2 (6 bases). The CDR3 totals 16 residues. V gave up 1 base and J gave up 1 base, with 10 bases separating them. Germline V lookup: CDR1 SGHTA, CDR2 FQGNSA. CDR3 coding DNA: TGTGCCAGCAGCTTAGGTCTAGCGAGGAACACCGGGGAGCTGTTTTTT. Translating gives CASSLGLARNTGELFF.

The chain carries TRBV5-4 and TRBJ2-3; the match to TRBD1 covers 7 bases. V was pared by 4 bases and J by 6 bases, with 11 bases of the junction left unmatched. The CDR3 loop spans 15 amino acids. The germline V gene encodes CDR1 SGHNT and CDR2 YYREEE (reference sequence). CDR3 nucleotide sequence: TGTGCCAGCAGCCCTAACAGGGGCATCCTGGATACGCAGTATTTT. Protein: CASSPNRGILDTQYF.